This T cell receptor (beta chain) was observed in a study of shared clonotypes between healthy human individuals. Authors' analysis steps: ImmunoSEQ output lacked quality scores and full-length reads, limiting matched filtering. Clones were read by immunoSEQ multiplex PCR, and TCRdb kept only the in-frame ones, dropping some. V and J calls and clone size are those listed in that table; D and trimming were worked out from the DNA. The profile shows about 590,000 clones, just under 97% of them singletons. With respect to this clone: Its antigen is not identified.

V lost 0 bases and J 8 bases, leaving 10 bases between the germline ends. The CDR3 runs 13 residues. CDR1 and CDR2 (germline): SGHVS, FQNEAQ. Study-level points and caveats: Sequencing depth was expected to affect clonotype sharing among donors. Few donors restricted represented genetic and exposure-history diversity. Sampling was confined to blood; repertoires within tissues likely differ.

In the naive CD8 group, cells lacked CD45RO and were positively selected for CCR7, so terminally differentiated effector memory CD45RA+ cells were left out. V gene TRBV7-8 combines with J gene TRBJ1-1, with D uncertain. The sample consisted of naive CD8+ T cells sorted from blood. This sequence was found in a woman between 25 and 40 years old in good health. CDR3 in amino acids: CASSLAYRSEAFF. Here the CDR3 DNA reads TGTGCCAGCAGCTTAGCGTATCGAAGCGAAGCTTTCTTT. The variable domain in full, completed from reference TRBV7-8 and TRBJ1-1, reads GAGVSQSPRYKVAKRGQDVALRCDPISGHVSLFWYQQALGQGPEFLTYFQNEAQLDKSGLPSDRFFAERPEGSVSTLKIQRTQQEDSAVYLCASSLAYRSEAFFGQGTRLTVV.